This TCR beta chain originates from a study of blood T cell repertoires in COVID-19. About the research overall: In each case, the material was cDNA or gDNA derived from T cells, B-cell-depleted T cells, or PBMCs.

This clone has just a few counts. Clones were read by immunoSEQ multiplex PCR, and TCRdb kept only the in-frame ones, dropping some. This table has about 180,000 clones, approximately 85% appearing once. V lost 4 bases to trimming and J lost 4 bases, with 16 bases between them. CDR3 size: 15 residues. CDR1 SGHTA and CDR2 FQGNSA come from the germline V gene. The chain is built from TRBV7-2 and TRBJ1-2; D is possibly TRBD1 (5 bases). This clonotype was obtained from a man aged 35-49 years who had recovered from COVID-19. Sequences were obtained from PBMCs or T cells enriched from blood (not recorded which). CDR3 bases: TGTGCCAGCAGCTCCAGTGGGGGGTTAATCTATGGCTACACCTTC. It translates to CASSSSGGLIYGYTF.